These T cell receptor beta chains were read from a single sample in a study of cytomegalovirus exposure and HLA in healthy donors. TCRdb's table, derived via immunoSEQ multiplex PCR, lists solely in-frame clones and lacks some. There are approximately 150,000 clones in the sample; about four fifths occur only once, and 2% to 3% lies in the top ten. The sample was PBMCs. These receptor sequences come from a male donor in good health and CMV-seronegative. The CDR3 runs from the conserved cysteine through the conserved F or W. A D gene is named only where the DNA matches it firmly. A row's size may be missing; if present it is once, few, many or a size class.

d_gene: .
abundance: .
v_gene: TRBV9
j_gene: TRBJ2-5
CDR3nt: TGTGCCAGCAGCGTAAGGGGGGGTGAACGGCCCCAAGAGACCCAGTACTTC
CDR3aa: CASSVRGGERPQETQYF

d_gene: TRBD2
abundance: few
v_gene: TRBV10-3
j_gene: TRBJ2-1
CDR3nt: TGTGCCATCAATAAGGTTAGCGGGAGCTCCTACAATGAGCAGTTCTTC
CDR3aa: CAINKVSGSSYNEQFF

d_gene: .
abundance: .
v_gene: TRBV10-3
j_gene: TRBJ2-7
CDR3nt: TGTGCCATCACCCAAAACTACCCAGACGAGCAGTACTTC
CDR3aa: CAITQNYPDEQYF

d_gene: .
abundance: .
v_gene: TRBV5-1
j_gene: TRBJ1-4
CDR3nt: TGCGCCAGCAGTCCGGACAGAGGAGAAAAACTGTTTTTT
CDR3aa: CASSPDRGEKLFF

d_gene: TRBD1
abundance: .
v_gene: TRBV27
j_gene: TRBJ1-5
CDR3nt: TGTGCCAGCAGTCTCCGGGACAGCTCGCAGCCCCAGCATTTT
CDR3aa: CASSLRDSSQPQHF

d_gene: TRBD1
abundance: .
v_gene: TRBV12-5
j_gene: TRBJ2-1
CDR3nt: TGTGCTAGTGGTTTGGCTCTCACCGGGACAGGGGGCCGAGGTGAGCAGTTCTTC
CDR3aa: CASGLALTGTGGRGEQFF

d_gene: .
abundance: few
v_gene: TRBV14
j_gene: TRBJ2-3
CDR3nt: TGTGCCAGCAGCCAAGAAGGGGCAGGGGAAGATACGCAGTATTTT
CDR3aa: CASSQEGAGEDTQYF

d_gene: .
abundance: .
v_gene: TRBV9
j_gene: TRBJ2-3
CDR3nt: TGTGCCAGCAGCGTTGGTCTAGCGCCTACAGATACGCAGTATTTT
CDR3aa: CASSVGLAPTDTQYF

d_gene: .
abundance: .
v_gene: TRBV18
j_gene: TRBJ2-7
CDR3nt: TGTGCCAGCTCCCCTCTCAACCTACACGAGCAGTACTTC
CDR3aa: CASSPLNLHEQYF

d_gene: .
abundance: .
v_gene: TRBV7-9
j_gene: TRBJ1-5
CDR3nt: TGTGCCAGCAGCTTAAGCATCGGGGGAGGCAATCAGCCCCAGCATTTT
CDR3aa: CASSLSIGGGNQPQHF

d_gene: TRBD1
abundance: .
v_gene: TRBV6-1
j_gene: TRBJ2-7
CDR3nt: TGTGCCAGCAGTGCCTGGACAGGAGTCTACGAGCAGTACTTC
CDR3aa: CASSAWTGVYEQYF

d_gene: .
abundance: .
v_gene: TRBV29-1
j_gene: TRBJ2-3
CDR3nt: TGCAGCGTAGGAGCCAGCACAGATACGCAGTATTTT
CDR3aa: CSVGASTDTQYF

d_gene: .
abundance: .
v_gene: TRBV30
j_gene: TRBJ1-5
CDR3nt: TGTGCCTGGAGTGGGGGGGAGGGCCAGCCCCAGCATTTT
CDR3aa: CAWSGGEGQPQHF

d_gene: .
abundance: .
v_gene: TRBV4-1
j_gene: TRBJ2-5
CDR3nt: TGCGCCAGCAGCCCCAGCGGTTCCGAAGAGACCCAGTACTTC
CDR3aa: CASSPSGSEETQYF

d_gene: .
abundance: once
v_gene: TRBV6-6
j_gene: TRBJ2-2
CDR3nt: TGTGCCAGCGAGGAATTAAACACCGGGGAGCTGTTTTTT
CDR3aa: CASEELNTGELFF

d_gene: .
abundance: .
v_gene: TRBV13
j_gene: TRBJ2-1
CDR3nt: TGTGCCAGCAGCTCCCGTCTTCCCATCCGAACAGGTCAATTTAGTTCACACCAGTTCTTC
CDR3aa: CASSSRLPIRTGQFSSHQFF

d_gene: TRBD1
abundance: .
v_gene: TRBV2
j_gene: TRBJ1-4
CDR3nt: TGTGCCAGCACTATAACCGGGACAGTTCCTAATGAAAAACTGTTTTTT
CDR3aa: CASTITGTVPNEKLFF

d_gene: .
abundance: few
v_gene: TRBV5-5
j_gene: TRBJ1-3
CDR3nt: TGTGCCAGCAGCCCGGGGTTCTCTGGAAACACCATATATTTT
CDR3aa: CASSPGFSGNTIYF

d_gene: TRBD1
abundance: .
v_gene: TRBV7-9
j_gene: TRBJ2-7
CDR3nt: TGTTCCAGCAGCTTTTCGACAGGACAGGGGTCCTCCTTCTACGAGCAGTACTTC
CDR3aa: CSSSFSTGQGSSFYEQYF

d_gene: TRBD1
abundance: .
v_gene: TRBV9
j_gene: TRBJ1-1
CDR3nt: TGTGCCAGCAGCGTAGGGGACAGGGGAAGCACTGAAGCTTTCTTT
CDR3aa: CASSVGDRGSTEAFF

d_gene: .
abundance: .
v_gene: TRBV5-4
j_gene: TRBJ2-7
CDR3nt: TGTGCCAGCAGCATGGCAGGTATGGGGGCGCAGTACTTC
CDR3aa: CASSMAGMGAQYF

d_gene: .
abundance: .
v_gene: TRBV5-1
j_gene: TRBJ2-3
CDR3nt: TGCGCCAGCAGCCCCGAGGTCAGGGGTGACGCAGATACGCAGTATTTT
CDR3aa: CASSPEVRGDADTQYF

d_gene: .
abundance: .
v_gene: TRBV5-4
j_gene: TRBJ2-7
CDR3nt: TGTGCCAGCAGCTCTCTACAGGGCGCCGAGCAGTACTTC
CDR3aa: CASSSLQGAEQYF

d_gene: .
abundance: .
v_gene: TRBV6-5
j_gene: TRBJ1-3
CDR3nt: TGTGCCAGCAGTTATCGGACAGAAGGAAACACCATATATTTT
CDR3aa: CASSYRTEGNTIYF

d_gene: .
abundance: .
v_gene: TRBV4-3
j_gene: TRBJ1-2
CDR3nt: TGCGCCAGCAGCCAAGGGGGGGTTGACTATGGCTACACCTTC
CDR3aa: CASSQGGVDYGYTF

d_gene: .
abundance: .
v_gene: TRBV7-9
j_gene: TRBJ1-1
CDR3nt: TGTGCCAGCAGCCCCATCAGTGCGAACACTGAAGCTTTCTTT
CDR3aa: CASSPISANTEAFF

d_gene: .
abundance: .
v_gene: TRBV5-6
j_gene: TRBJ2-1
CDR3nt: TGTGCCAGCAGCTCCCAGGGGTCCCACAATGAGCAGTTCTTC
CDR3aa: CASSSQGSHNEQFF

d_gene: TRBD1
abundance: .
v_gene: TRBV29-1
j_gene: TRBJ1-1
CDR3nt: TGCAGCGTTGAGGGGTTACAGGGGGCGAGCACTGAAGCTTTCTTT
CDR3aa: CSVEGLQGASTEAFF

d_gene: .
abundance: .
v_gene: TRBV2
j_gene: TRBJ1-2
CDR3nt: TGTGCCAGCCAGGTAGAGGGCAGATCGAGCTACACCTTC
CDR3aa: CASQVEGRSSYTF

d_gene: .
abundance: .
v_gene: TRBV27
j_gene: TRBJ2-1
CDR3nt: TGTGCCAGCAGCCATAGCGGCTATGAGCAGTTCTTC
CDR3aa: CASSHSGYEQFF

d_gene: TRBD1
abundance: few
v_gene: TRBV15
j_gene: TRBJ2-3
CDR3nt: TGTGCCACCAGCAGAGGTGCGACAGGGGTCGAAGATACGCAGTATTTT
CDR3aa: CATSRGATGVEDTQYF

d_gene: .
abundance: once
v_gene: TRBV15
j_gene: TRBJ1-2
CDR3nt: TGTGCCACCAGCAGAGATCTCGGAGGGGATGGCTACACCTTC
CDR3aa: CATSRDLGGDGYTF

d_gene: TRBD2
abundance: .
v_gene: TRBV5-4
j_gene: TRBJ2-1
CDR3nt: TGTGCCAGCAGCTTGGACCTAGCGGGAGGGAATTCCAATGAGCAGTTCTTC
CDR3aa: CASSLDLAGGNSNEQFF

d_gene: TRBD2
abundance: .
v_gene: TRBV7-2
j_gene: TRBJ2-1
CDR3nt: TGTGCCAGCAGCTCTAGACTAGCGGGAAATGAGCAGTTCTTC
CDR3aa: CASSSRLAGNEQFF

d_gene: .
abundance: .
v_gene: TRBV6-6
j_gene: TRBJ2-7
CDR3nt: TGTGCCAGCAGTGGCCGACACCAGGACTACGAGCAGTACTTC
CDR3aa: CASSGRHQDYEQYF

d_gene: .
abundance: .
v_gene: TRBV29-1
j_gene: TRBJ2-1
CDR3nt: TGCAGTGGTGTTGGGGCGGGGTACAATGAGCAGTTCTTC
CDR3aa: CSGVGAGYNEQFF

d_gene: TRBD2
abundance: .
v_gene: TRBV7-7
j_gene: TRBJ2-1
CDR3nt: TGTGCCAGCAGCGGGAAGGAACTAGCGTTAAGCTCCTACAATGAGCAGTTCTTC
CDR3aa: CASSGKELALSSYNEQFF

d_gene: TRBD1
abundance: .
v_gene: TRBV28
j_gene: TRBJ1-2
CDR3nt: TGTGCCACACCCAGCCGGGACAGCCTTCCTGATGGCTACACCTTC
CDR3aa: CATPSRDSLPDGYTF

d_gene: TRBD2
abundance: .
v_gene: TRBV7-3
j_gene: TRBJ2-7
CDR3nt: TGTGCCAGCGGGGCGGGAGAGGGCGAGCAGTACTTC
CDR3aa: CASGAGEGEQYF

d_gene: TRBD1
abundance: once
v_gene: TRBV27
j_gene: TRBJ1-1
CDR3nt: TGTGCCAGCAGTTTTGCGGACAGGGGCCCTGAAGCTTTCTTT
CDR3aa: CASSFADRGPEAFF